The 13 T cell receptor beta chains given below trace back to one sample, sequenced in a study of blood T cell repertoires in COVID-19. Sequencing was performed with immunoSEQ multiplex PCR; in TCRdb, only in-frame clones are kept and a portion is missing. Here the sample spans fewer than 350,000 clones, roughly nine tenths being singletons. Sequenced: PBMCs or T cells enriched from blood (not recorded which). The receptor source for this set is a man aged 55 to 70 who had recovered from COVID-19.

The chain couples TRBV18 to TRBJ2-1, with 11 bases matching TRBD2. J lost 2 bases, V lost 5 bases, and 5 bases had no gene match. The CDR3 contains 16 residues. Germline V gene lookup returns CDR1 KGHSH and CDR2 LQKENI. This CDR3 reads CASSLLAGVPYNEQFF. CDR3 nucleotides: TGTGCCAGCTCATTACTAGCGGGAGTTCCCTACAATGAGCAGTTCTTC.

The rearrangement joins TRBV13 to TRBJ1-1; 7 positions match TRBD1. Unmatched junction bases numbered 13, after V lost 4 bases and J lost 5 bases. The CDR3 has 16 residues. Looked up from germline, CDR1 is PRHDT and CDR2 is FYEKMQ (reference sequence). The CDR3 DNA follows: TGTGCCAGCAGCTATAACCGAAACAGGGGTAGTACTGAAGCTTTCTTT. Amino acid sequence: CASSYNRNRGSTEAFF.

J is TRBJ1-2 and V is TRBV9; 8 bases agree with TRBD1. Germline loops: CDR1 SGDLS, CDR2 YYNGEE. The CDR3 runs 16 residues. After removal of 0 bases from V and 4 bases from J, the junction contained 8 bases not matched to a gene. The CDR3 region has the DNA TGTGCCAGCAGCGTAGAATCCCAGGGGGCGACCTATGGCTACACCTTC. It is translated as CASSVESQGATYGYTF.

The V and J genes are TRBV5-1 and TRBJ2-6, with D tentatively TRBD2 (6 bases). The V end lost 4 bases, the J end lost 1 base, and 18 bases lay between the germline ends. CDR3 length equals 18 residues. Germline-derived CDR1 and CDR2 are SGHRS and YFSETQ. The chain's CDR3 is CASSPWRRAGSGANVLTF. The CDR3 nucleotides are TGCGCCAGCAGCCCCTGGCGGCGGGCGGGGTCTGGGGCCAACGTCCTGACTTTC.

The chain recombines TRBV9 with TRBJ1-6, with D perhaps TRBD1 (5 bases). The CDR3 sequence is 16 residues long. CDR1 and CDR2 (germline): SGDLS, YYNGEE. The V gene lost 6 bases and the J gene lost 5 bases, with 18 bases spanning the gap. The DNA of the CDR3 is TGTGCCAGCACCGACCGATTGGACACCAATAATTCACCCCTCCACTTT. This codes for CASTDRLDTNNSPLHF.

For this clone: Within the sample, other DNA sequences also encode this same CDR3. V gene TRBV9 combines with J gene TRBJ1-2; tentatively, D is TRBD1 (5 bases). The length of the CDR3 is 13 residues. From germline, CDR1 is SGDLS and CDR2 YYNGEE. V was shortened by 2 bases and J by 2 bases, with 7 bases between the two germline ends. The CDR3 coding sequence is TGTGCCAGCAGCGTGCGGGGGAACTATGGCTACACCTTC. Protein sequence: CASSVRGNYGYTF. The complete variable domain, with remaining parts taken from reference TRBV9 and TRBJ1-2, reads DSGVTQTPKHLITATGQRVTLRCSPRSGDLSVYWYQQSLDQGLQFLIQYYNGEERAKGNILERFSAQQFPDLHSELNLSSLELGDSALYFCASSVRGNYGYTFGSGTRLTVV.

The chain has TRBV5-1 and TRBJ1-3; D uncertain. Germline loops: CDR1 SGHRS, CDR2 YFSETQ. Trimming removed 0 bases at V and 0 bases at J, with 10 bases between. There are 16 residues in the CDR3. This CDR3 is CASSLDPVDSGNTIYF. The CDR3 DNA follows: TGCGCCAGCAGCTTGGACCCGGTTGACTCTGGAAACACCATATATTTT. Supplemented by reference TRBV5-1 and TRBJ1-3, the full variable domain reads KAGVTQTPRYLIKTRGQQVTLSCSPISGHRSVSWYQQTPGQGLQFLFEYFSETQRNKGNFPGRFSGRQFSNSRSEMNVSTLELGDSALYLCASSLDPVDSGNTIYFGEGSWLTVV.

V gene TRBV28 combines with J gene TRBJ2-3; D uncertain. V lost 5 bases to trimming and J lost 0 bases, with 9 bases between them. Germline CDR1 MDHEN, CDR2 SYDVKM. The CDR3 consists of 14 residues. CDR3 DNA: TGTGCCAGCAGTCAATCCCAGAGCACAGATACGCAGTATTTT. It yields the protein CASSQSQSTDTQYF.

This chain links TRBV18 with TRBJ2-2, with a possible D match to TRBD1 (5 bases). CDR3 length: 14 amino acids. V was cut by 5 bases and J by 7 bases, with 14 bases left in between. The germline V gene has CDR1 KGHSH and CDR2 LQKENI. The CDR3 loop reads CASSADSVGGELFF. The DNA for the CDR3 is TGTGCCAGCTCAGCTGACAGTGTCGGCGGGGAGCTGTTTTTT.

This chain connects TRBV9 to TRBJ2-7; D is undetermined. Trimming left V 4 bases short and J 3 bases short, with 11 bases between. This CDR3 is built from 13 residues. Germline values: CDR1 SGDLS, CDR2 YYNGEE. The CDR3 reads CASSRPPLYEQYF. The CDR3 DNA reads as TGTGCCAGCAGCCGTCCCCCACTCTACGAGCAGTACTTC. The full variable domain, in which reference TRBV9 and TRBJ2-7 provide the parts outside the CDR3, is DSGVTQTPKHLITATGQRVTLRCSPRSGDLSVYWYQQSLDQGLQFLIQYYNGEERAKGNILERFSAQQFPDLHSELNLSSLELGDSALYFCASSRPPLYEQYFGPGTRLTVT.

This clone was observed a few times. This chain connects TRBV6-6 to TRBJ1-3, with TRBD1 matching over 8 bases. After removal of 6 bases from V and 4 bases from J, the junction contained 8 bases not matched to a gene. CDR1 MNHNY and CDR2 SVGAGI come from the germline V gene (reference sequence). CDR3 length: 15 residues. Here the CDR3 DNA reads TGTGCCAGCAGGGCCCCAGGGGGCAACGGAAACACCATATATTTT. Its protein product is CASRAPGGNGNTIYF.

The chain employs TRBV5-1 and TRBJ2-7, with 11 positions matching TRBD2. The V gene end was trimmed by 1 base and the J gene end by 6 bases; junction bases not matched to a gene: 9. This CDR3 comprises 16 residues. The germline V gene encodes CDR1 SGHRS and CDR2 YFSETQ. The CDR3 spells CASSLTSGSGGSEQYF. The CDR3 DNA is TGCGCCAGCAGCTTGACTAGCGGGAGTGGGGGCTCCGAGCAGTACTTC.

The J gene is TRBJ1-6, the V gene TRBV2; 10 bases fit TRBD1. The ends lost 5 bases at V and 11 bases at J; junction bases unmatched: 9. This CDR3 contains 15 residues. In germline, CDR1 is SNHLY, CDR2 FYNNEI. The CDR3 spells CASSRRDRGSPPLHF. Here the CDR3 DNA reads TGTGCCAGCAGTCGCCGGGACAGGGGCTCGCCACCCCTCCACTTT.